This T cell receptor beta chain emerged from a study of response to subunit inactivated influenza vaccine. This CDR3 spans 15 amino acids. Germline assignment: CDR1 MDHEN and CDR2 SYDVKM. The V and J ends lost 5 bases and 1 base, in that order; junction bases with no gene match: 7. Study conclusions and caveats: After each seasonal influenza vaccination, few new T cells are recruited, the authors suggested.

The table lists this clonotype with many counts. Its antigen is undetermined. TCRdb used MiXCR to reprocess the RT-PCR reads, holding one entry per CDR3 protein. The sample has 150,000 to 200,000 distinct CDR3 sequences, approximately 11% seen once; the top ten hold about an eighth. This clonotype was obtained from a man in his fifties who received an inactivated influenza vaccine. This chain connects TRBV28 to TRBJ2-7; 8 nucleotides align to TRBD2. Sequenced material: non-naive T cells sorted from PBMCs, taken more than 35 days after vaccination. CDR3 sequence reads: CASSPSGTRSYEQYF. The CDR3 DNA is TGTGCCAGCAGTCCGTCCGGGACTAGGTCCTACGAGCAGTACTTC.